This entry features one T cell receptor (beta chain) sequence. These data are taken from a study of T cell responses to AZD1222 COVID-19 vaccine. Produced via immunoSEQ multiplex PCR; TCRdb's table is partial and in-frame only. The data show more than 120,000 clones, roughly 89% seen once. The sequence was collected from an adult who received the AZD1222 COVID-19 vaccine. This specimen consisted of peripheral blood, obtained 28 days after the second AZD1222 dose.

The CDR3 loop reads CASSPGARSYEQYF. The CDR3 nucleotides are TGCGCCAGCAGCCCAGGGGCCAGATCCTACGAGCAGTACTTC. V gene TRBV4-3 combines with J gene TRBJ2-7, with a weak D call TRBD1 (6 bases). CDR1 is LGHNA and CDR2 is YSLEER in the germline V gene. CDR3 length: 14 amino acids. Trimming took 4 bases from V and 1 from J, leaving 11 bases between them.